Each of the 8 T cell receptor beta chains below was sequenced from the same sample in a study of blood T cell repertoires in COVID-19. The method was immunoSEQ multiplex PCR; TCRdb's version includes in-frame clones alone and lacks a portion of them. The table records nearly 35,000 clones, 70% to 80% of them present only once. The specimen was peripheral blood. The receptors here all came from a woman aged 55-70 years with acute or convalescent COVID-19.

This clone was seen just once. J is TRBJ1-1 and V is TRBV9; 10 bases are a match to TRBD1. The CDR3 has 15 residues. Per germline, CDR1 SGDLS and CDR2 YYNGEE. V was pared by 4 bases and J by 3 bases, with 6 bases of the junction left unmatched. The CDR3 DNA follows: TGTGCCAGCAGCCCCGGACAGGGGGGGGACACTGAAGCTTTCTTT. Translation: CASSPGQGGDTEAFF.

This clone was observed once. The rearrangement uses TRBV20-1 and TRBJ2-1, with TRBD1 matching 7 bases. After removal of 3 bases from V and 7 bases from J, the junction contained 9 bases not matched to a gene. The germline gives CDR1 DFQATT, CDR2 SNEGSKA (reference sequence). This CDR3 contains 14 residues. The CDR3 region is CSASAQGHMNEQFF. The CDR3 DNA is TGCAGTGCTAGTGCACAGGGGCACATGAATGAGCAGTTCTTC.

The genes are TRBV30 and TRBJ2-1; TRBD1 is a possible D gene (6 bases). The CDR3 length is 14 residues. Germline-derived CDR1 and CDR2 are GTSNPN and SVGIG (reference sequence). The V gene lost 2 bases and the J gene lost 2 bases, with 10 bases spanning the gap. The CDR3 DNA sequence: TGTGCCTGGAGTCTTAGGGACACCTACAATGAGCAGTTCTTC. Its protein is CAWSLRDTYNEQFF.

The rearrangement joins TRBV19 to TRBJ1-5; 8 bases align to TRBD1. Germline V CDR1 and CDR2: LNHDA, SQIVND (reference sequence). Trimming took 6 bases from V and 7 from J; bases not matched to a gene: 8. This CDR3 contains 14 residues. The CDR3 spells CASRSGTGKQPQHF. The CDR3 coding sequence is TGTGCCAGTAGGTCAGGGACAGGTAAACAGCCCCAGCATTTT.

V usage is TRBV4-1 and J usage is TRBJ1-5, with TRBD1 identical over 10 bases. Per the germline V gene, CDR1 is MGHRA and CDR2 is YSYEKL. The CDR3 has 16 residues. Trimming cost V 8 bases and J 0 bases; bases outside gene matches: 7. CDR3 sequence reads: CASGQGGTYSNQPQHF. The CDR3 DNA sequence: TGCGCCAGCGGACAGGGGGGGACCTATAGCAATCAGCCCCAGCATTTT.

This chain connects TRBV19 to TRBJ1-2; 8 bases agree with TRBD1. Germline V CDR1 and CDR2: LNHDA, SQIVND (reference sequence). Trimming removed 6 bases from V and 7 bases from J; junction bases left unmatched: 10. CDR3 length: 14 amino acids. CDR3 sequence: CASRSQAGGFGYTF. CDR3 in DNA: TGTGCCAGTAGATCGCAGGCAGGGGGCTTTGGCTACACCTTC.

On this clone itself: At one end, the junction sequence differs from germline, possibly due to a read error. CDR3 in amino acids: CASRESHRTEAFF. DNA for the CDR3: TGCGCCAGCAGGGAGTCTCACCGGACTGAAGCTTTCTTT. This sequence joins TRBV10-2 and TRBJ1-1; no clear D gene. CDR1 is WSHSY, CDR2 SAAADI, per germline. The CDR3 runs 13 residues.

The V gene is TRBV3-1 (or the pseudogene TRBV3-2), the J gene TRBJ1-1; D not resolved. This CDR3 has 11 amino acids. Between the trimmed V and J ends, which lost 4 bases and 7 bases, there was a span of 7 bases. Germline-derived CDR1 and CDR2 are LGHDT and YNNKEL (reference sequence). CDR3 sequence: CASSRSYEAFF. The CDR3 nucleotides are TGTGCCAGCAGCCGGTCCTATGAAGCTTTCTTT.